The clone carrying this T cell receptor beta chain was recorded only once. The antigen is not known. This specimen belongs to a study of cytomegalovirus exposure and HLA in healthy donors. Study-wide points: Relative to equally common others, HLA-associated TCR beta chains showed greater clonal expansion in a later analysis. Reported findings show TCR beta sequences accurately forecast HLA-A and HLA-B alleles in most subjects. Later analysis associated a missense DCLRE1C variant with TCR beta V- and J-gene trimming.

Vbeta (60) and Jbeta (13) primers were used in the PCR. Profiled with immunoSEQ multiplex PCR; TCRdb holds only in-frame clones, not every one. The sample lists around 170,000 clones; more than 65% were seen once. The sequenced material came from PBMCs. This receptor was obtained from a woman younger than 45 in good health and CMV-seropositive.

CDR3 bases: TGTGCCAGCTCCGCTGGGACAGGGAGTCAGCCCCAGCATTTT. Translation gives CASSAGTGSQPQHF. The rearrangement uses TRBV2 and TRBJ1-5, with 9 nucleotides matching TRBD1. Trimming at V came to 8 bases and at J to 6 bases, leaving 8 bases not matched to a gene. CDR1 and CDR2 from the germline V gene are SNHLY and FYNNEI. CDR3 length: 14 amino acids.